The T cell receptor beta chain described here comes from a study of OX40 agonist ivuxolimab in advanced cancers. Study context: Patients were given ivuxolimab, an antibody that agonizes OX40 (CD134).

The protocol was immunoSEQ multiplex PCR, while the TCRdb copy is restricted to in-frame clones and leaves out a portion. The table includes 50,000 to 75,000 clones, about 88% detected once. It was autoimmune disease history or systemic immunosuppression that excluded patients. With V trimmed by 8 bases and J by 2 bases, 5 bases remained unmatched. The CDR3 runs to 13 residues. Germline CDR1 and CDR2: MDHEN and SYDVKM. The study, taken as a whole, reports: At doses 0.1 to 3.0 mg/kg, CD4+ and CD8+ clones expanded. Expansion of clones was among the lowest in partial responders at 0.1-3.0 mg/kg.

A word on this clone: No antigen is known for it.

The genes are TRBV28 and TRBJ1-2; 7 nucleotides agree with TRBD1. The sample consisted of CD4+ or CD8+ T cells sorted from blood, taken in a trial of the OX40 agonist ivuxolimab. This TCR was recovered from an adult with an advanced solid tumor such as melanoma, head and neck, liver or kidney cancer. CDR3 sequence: CASLGQNNYGYTF. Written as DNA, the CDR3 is TGTGCCAGCCTGGGACAGAACAACTATGGCTACACCTTC.